These 9 T cell receptor beta chains were all obtained from the same sample, sequenced in a study of CD8+CD57+ T cells in acquired aplastic anemia. CDR3 and TCR beta VDJ profiling relied on a genomic DNA template. TCRdb analysed the reads with MiXCR anew, one entry per CDR3 protein. This table has about 180,000 distinct CDR3 sequences, about 60% appearing once. Individuals selected for sequencing had exhibited CD8+CD57+ cell expansion on flow cytometry. Sequenced material: sorted CD4+, CD8+, or CD8+CD57+ T cells (not recorded which) from PBMCs. Receptor source: a human donor with aplastic anemia.

V and J are TRBV9 and TRBJ2-3, with no clear D. This CDR3 has 14 residues. Trimming removed 0 bases at V and 0 bases at J, with 5 bases between. Germline assignment: CDR1 SGDLS and CDR2 YYNGEE. Here the CDR3 DNA reads TGTGCCAGCAGCGTAGGGTTGAGCACAGATACGCAGTATTTT. It codes for CASSVGLSTDTQYF.

J is TRBJ2-1 and V is TRBV20-1; TRBD2 agrees at 11 bases. Germline CDR1 DFQATT, CDR2 SNEGSKA (reference sequence). CDR3 length: 15 amino acids. V was clipped by 5 bases and J by 10 bases; unmatched bases: 13. The CDR3 protein is CSAGWIAGGGWEQFF. As DNA, the CDR3 is TGCAGTGCTGGCTGGATAGCGGGAGGGGGTTGGGAGCAGTTCTTC.

This clonotype was seen only a few times. This chain joins TRBV6-1 and TRBJ2-3; 8 positions agree with TRBD1. Germline CDR1 and CDR2: MNHNS and SASEGT. Trimming at V came to 11 bases and at J to 4 bases, leaving 2 bases not matched to a gene. The CDR3 is made up of 11 amino acids. The CDR3 bases are TGTGCCTCAGGGGGCGCAGATACGCAGTATTTT. Translation: CASGGADTQYF.

The chain is built from TRBV30 and TRBJ1-2; TRBD1 is a possible D gene (5 bases). Germline CDR1 GTSNPN, CDR2 SVGIG (reference sequence). The CDR3 consists of 14 residues. Trimming took off 3 bases at V and 4 bases at J, with 15 bases between the two ends. Written as DNA, the CDR3 is TGTGCCTGGAGCGAAGGGGCGGCAGCCTATGGCTACACCTTC. Protein sequence: CAWSEGAAAYGYTF.

This clonotype was recorded many times. The chain is built from TRBV2 and TRBJ2-7, with a tentative D call TRBD1 (5 bases). Germline CDR1 SNHLY, CDR2 FYNNEI. The V end lost 2 bases, the J end lost 5 bases, and 10 bases lay between the germline ends. This CDR3 is 13 amino acids long. The CDR3 nucleotides are TGTGCCAGCAGTGAAAAGGGGTATAACGAGCAGTACTTC. Translation: CASSEKGYNEQYF.

The chain joins TRBV4-1 to TRBJ1-3; 8 bases align to TRBD1. V trimming: 0 bases; J trimming: 8 bases; junction bases outside the gene matches: 3. This CDR3 has 14 residues. The germline CDR1 and CDR2 sequences are MGHRA and YSYEKL. DNA of the CDR3: TGCGCCAGCAGCCAAGAACAGGGGGGAGACACCATATATTTT. It codes for CASSQEQGGDTIYF.

The table lists this clonotype with many counts. This chain uses TRBV3-1 with TRBJ2-1, with TRBD2 matching over 9 bases. Germline V lookup: CDR1 LGHDT, CDR2 YNNKEL (reference sequence). V was pared by 0 bases and J by 4 bases, with 1 base of the junction left unmatched. The CDR3 spans 15 residues. CDR3 in amino acids: CASSQEAGGYNEQFF. CDR3 bases: TGTGCCAGCAGCCAAGAAGCGGGGGGATACAATGAGCAGTTCTTC.

The chain combines TRBV7-9 with TRBJ1-1; 8 nucleotides align to TRBD1. The CDR3 totals 18 residues. The germline CDR1 and CDR2 sequences are SEHNR and FQNEAQ (reference sequence). J lost 4 bases, V lost 0 bases, and 13 bases had no gene match. The CDR3 region has the DNA TGTGCCAGCAGCTTAGCCCCAATGGGGACAGGACACTTCACTGAAGCTTTCTTT. Its protein product is CASSLAPMGTGHFTEAFF. The whole variable domain, filled in from reference TRBV7-9 and TRBJ1-1, reads DTGVSQNPRHKITKRGQNVTFRCDPISEHNRLYWYRQTLGQGPEFLTYFQNEAQLEKSRLLSDRFSAERPKGSFSTLEIQRTEQGDSAMYLCASSLAPMGTGHFTEAFFGQGTRLTVV.

V gene TRBV5-4 combines with J gene TRBJ2-2, with D possibly matching TRBD2 (7 bases). Germline assignment: CDR1 SGHNT and CDR2 YYREEE (reference sequence). The length of the CDR3 is 15 residues. Trimming stripped 0 bases from V and 3 bases from J, with 9 bases between. The CDR3, as DNA: TGTGCCAGCAGCTTGGAGGGGGGGTACACCGGGGAGCTGTTTTTT. It yields the protein CASSLEGGYTGELFF.